Here is one TCR beta chain with its context. Its target is not known. Some clones are missing from TCRdb's copy, which holds only in-frame ones; the method was immunoSEQ multiplex PCR. Counted here are roughly 80,000 clones, approximately 95% occurring once; the ten biggest clones make up around 2.1%. From the roughly 110-subject validation cohort, which was separate from the approximately 670-subject first cohort, the donors were drawn. Germline CDR1 SGHDN, CDR2 FVKESK. This CDR3 is built from 16 residues. The ends were cut back, 2 bases at V and 7 bases at J, with 20 bases in the middle. These data originate in a study of cytomegalovirus exposure and HLA in healthy donors. Study overall: The 90 to 150 validation repertoires matched the 650 to 850 first-cohort repertoires in platform, a later analysis reported. Study findings and constraints: There were around 160 TCR beta chains listed as cytomegalovirus-associated. Among the CMV-associated chains, a few were confirmed in vitro as specific for CMV antigens.

The chain is built from TRBV14 and TRBJ1-2, with D unresolved. The sequenced sample was PBMCs. This receptor was taken from a woman between 18 and 30 years old in good health and CMV-seronegative. CDR3 bases: TGTGCCAGCAGCCAAAGCGGAGTCCCTCTCTCCCTTGGCTACACCTTC. Translation gives CASSQSGVPLSLGYTF.